A single sample gave rise to the 24 T cell receptor beta chains below, sequenced in a study of T cell repertoires in cytomegalovirus infection. Using its own MiXCR run on the reads, TCRdb lists one record per CDR3 protein. The sample yields 300,000 to 450,000 distinct CDR3 sequences, around 18% seen once. Sequencing was carried out using PBMCs. The source is a human donor in good health (CMV status not recorded). Some clones in this sample may be carry-over from other donors' samples.

Ten or more counts support this clonotype. The rearrangement uses TRBV6-6 and TRBJ2-3; TRBD1 agrees at 11 bases. Per the germline V gene, CDR1 is MNHNY and CDR2 is SVGAGI (reference sequence). The V segment lost 2 bases and the J segment 3 bases; nucleotides outside the gene matches: 7. The CDR3 contains 17 residues. Here the CDR3 DNA reads TGTGCCAGCAGTTACCGAGGACAGGGGGCGAGGACAGATACGCAGTATTTT. Translating it yields CASSYRGQGARTDTQYF.

V and J are TRBV19 and TRBJ1-3; D remains unclear. V was shortened by 8 bases and J by 0 bases, with 11 bases between the two germline ends. The CDR3 sequence is 14 residues long. CDR1 and CDR2 from the germline V gene are LNHDA and SQIVND (reference sequence). CDR3 amino acids: CASLPAHSGNTIYF. In nucleotides, the CDR3 is TGTGCCAGTCTGCCGGCCCACTCTGGAAACACCATATATTTT.

Comments on this clonotype: Just one base apart from a much larger clone, this may be a read error. As the CDR3 is not closed by the conserved phenylalanine or tryptophan, this likely results from a read error. The chain carries TRBV7-6 and TRBJ1-5; no firm D call. The CDR3 totals 13 residues. Per germline, CDR1 SGHVS and CDR2 FNYEAQ. The ends were cut back, 5 bases at V and 7 bases at J, with 12 bases in the middle. The CDR3 coding sequence is TGTGCCAGCAGCCGGTCCGCGGGACAGCCCCAGCATTTG. Its protein product is CASSRSAGQPQHL.

This clonotype has a count of ten or more. The rearrangement links TRBV7-2 to TRBJ2-7; TRBD2 matches 12 bases. Germline lookup yields CDR1 SGHTA and CDR2 FQGNSA. The V gene end was trimmed by 3 bases and the J gene end by 2 bases; junction bases not matched to a gene: 2. This CDR3 has 15 residues. The CDR3 nucleotides are TGTGCCAGCAGCTTGACTAGCGGGAGAACCTACGAGCAGTACTTC. Amino acids: CASSLTSGRTYEQYF.

This clonotype was found a few times. The gene calls are TRBV6-1 and TRBJ1-4; D not certain. This CDR3 has 14 residues. Germline V CDR1 and CDR2: MNHNS, SASEGT. The V end was cut by 2 bases, the J end by 8 bases, with 12 bases between. This CDR3 reads CASSETDRLEKLFF. In nucleotides, the CDR3 is TGTGCCAGCAGTGAAACCGACCGACTAGAAAAACTGTTTTTT.

This clonotype came up many times. This chain uses TRBV7-2 with TRBJ1-1; perhaps TRBD1 as D (5 bases). Between the trimmed V and J ends, which lost 2 bases and 6 bases, there was a span of 10 bases. Germline V gene data show CDR1 as SGHTA and CDR2 as FQGNSA. This CDR3 spans 13 amino acids. The CDR3 DNA is TGTGCCAGCAGCTTACCGTGGGGCGCTGAAGCTTTCTTT. Residues: CASSLPWGAEAFF. Together with reference TRBV7-2 and TRBJ1-1, the CDR3 gives the full variable domain: GAGVSQSPSNKVTEKGKDVELRCDPISGHTALYWYRQSLGQGLEFLIYFQGNSAPDKSGLPSDRFSAERTGGSVSTLTIQRTQQEDSAVYLCASSLPWGAEAFFGQGTRLTVV.

The table lists this clonotype with many counts. The rearrangement links TRBV7-2 to TRBJ2-3; 14 nucleotides agree with TRBD2. The junction had 5 bases not matched to a gene; V was cut back by 6 bases and J by 6 bases. The CDR3 contains 15 residues. Germline CDR1 SGHTA, CDR2 FQGNSA. The CDR3 sequence is CASRTGLAGADTQYF. The CDR3 DNA sequence: TGTGCCAGCAGAACGGGACTAGCGGGAGCGGATACGCAGTATTTT. The variable domain in full, with the rest retrieved from reference TRBV7-2 and TRBJ2-3, is GAGVSQSPSNKVTEKGKDVELRCDPISGHTALYWYRQSLGQGLEFLIYFQGNSAPDKSGLPSDRFSAERTGGSVSTLTIQRTQQEDSAVYLCASRTGLAGADTQYFGPGTRLTVL.

The genes are TRBV14 and TRBJ1-4; no clear D. V was cut by 0 bases and J by 4 bases, with 9 bases left in between. The CDR3 runs 15 residues. Per the germline V gene, CDR1 is SGHDN and CDR2 is FVKESK. CDR3 residues: CASSQESGFNEKLFF. The CDR3 region has the DNA TGTGCCAGCAGCCAAGAAAGTGGGTTTAATGAAAAACTGTTTTTT.

This clonotype occurred many times. The V gene is TRBV11-2, the J gene TRBJ1-2, with D possibly TRBD1 on 5 matching bases. The CDR3 is 16 residues long. Germline V gene data show CDR1 as SGHAT and CDR2 as FQNNGV. V was shortened by 5 bases and J by 5 bases, with 21 bases between the two germline ends. As DNA, the CDR3 is TGTGCCAGCAGCCGCTGGGGGGTAGCTAGGGATTATGGCTACACCTTC. It specifies CASSRWGVARDYGYTF.

The V and J genes are TRBV2 and TRBJ1-5; D is possibly TRBD1 (6 bases). The germline gives CDR1 SNHLY, CDR2 FYNNEI. The CDR3 is 13 residues long. Deletions cut 5 bases from V and 6 bases from J, with 11 bases between. The CDR3 is CASSSQDSQPQHF. The DNA of the CDR3 is TGTGCCAGCAGTTCTCAGGACAGTCAGCCCCAGCATTTT.

The chain couples TRBV27 to TRBJ1-1; the D is unclear. The V gene lost 7 bases and the J gene lost 4 bases, with 16 bases spanning the gap. In germline, CDR1 is MNHEY, CDR2 SMNVEV (reference sequence). The CDR3 sequence is 14 residues long. The DNA for the CDR3 is TGTGCCAGCATGACCCCTTTGGGGAGCACTGAAGCTTTCTTT. It translates to CASMTPLGSTEAFF.

This clonotype was observed many times. V gene TRBV7-6 combines with J gene TRBJ2-5, with 7 bases fitting TRBD2. The CDR3 length is 15 residues. CDR1 and CDR2 (germline): SGHVS, FNYEAQ. The V gene end was trimmed by 5 bases and the J gene end by 4 bases; junction bases not matched to a gene: 10. CDR3 amino acids: CASSPSQGGRETQYF. CDR3 nucleotide sequence: TGTGCCAGCAGCCCTTCGCAGGGCGGGAGAGAGACCCAGTACTTC. Based on the CDR3 plus reference TRBV7-6 and TRBJ2-5, the full variable domain is GAGVSQSPRYKVTKRGQDVALRCDPISGHVSLYWYRQALGQGPEFLTYFNYEAQQDKSGLPNDRFSAERPEGSISTLTIQRTEQRDSAMYRCASSPSQGGRETQYFGPGTRLLVL.

This clonotype was found a few times. The V gene is TRBV4-3, the J gene TRBJ1-6, with D unclear. The CDR3 has 15 amino acids. CDR1 and CDR2 from the germline V gene are LGHNA and YSLEER. V was shortened by 1 base and J by 10 bases, with 14 bases between the two germline ends. The CDR3 loop is CASSQVVVSESPLHF. Written as DNA, the CDR3 is TGCGCCAGCAGCCAAGTAGTAGTTAGCGAATCACCCCTCCACTTT.

The sample holds many counts of this clonotype. The J gene is TRBJ1-3, the V gene TRBV6-1, with D unresolved. Trimming removed 0 bases from V and 7 bases from J, with 16 bases in between. Germline V CDR1 and CDR2: MNHNS, SASEGT. The CDR3 length is 16 residues. The CDR3 loop is CASSEAHGAGWNTIYF. The CDR3, as DNA: TGTGCCAGCAGTGAAGCCCATGGAGCCGGGTGGAACACCATATATTTT.

This clonotype appeared many times. This chain joins TRBV5-1 and TRBJ1-1, with D unresolved. The germline V gene has CDR1 SGHRS and CDR2 YFSETQ. The CDR3 has 15 amino acids. V was pared by 0 bases and J by 0 bases, with 9 bases between. The CDR3 DNA reads TGCGCCAGCAGCTTGGACGGCATCATGAACACTGAAGCTTTCTTT. Its translation is CASSLDGIMNTEAFF. Using reference TRBV5-1 and TRBJ1-1 for the parts outside the CDR3, the full variable domain is KAGVTQTPRYLIKTRGQQVTLSCSPISGHRSVSWYQQTPGQGLQFLFEYFSETQRNKGNFPGRFSGRQFSNSRSEMNVSTLELGDSALYLCASSLDGIMNTEAFFGQGTRLTVV.

The rearrangement uses TRBV6-1 and TRBJ2-7, with 8 bases aligning to TRBD1. The germline CDR1 and CDR2 sequences are MNHNS and SASEGT. CDR3 length: 15 residues. V shed 5 bases, J shed 5 bases, and the junction held 11 bases outside the gene matches. The CDR3 DNA is TGTGCCAGCAGTCAAACAGGGGGAACGGCGAACGAGCAGTACTTC. The encoded protein is CASSQTGGTANEQYF.

The chain uses TRBV5-4 and TRBJ1-5; D is uncertain. This CDR3 spans 19 amino acids. V lost 6 bases and J lost 0, with 25 bases in between. The V gene's germline CDR1 is SGHNT and CDR2 YYREEE (reference sequence). The CDR3, as DNA: TGTGCCAGCACCCCTCTTTTTAGTAACGGTCCTCTTAGCAATCAGCCCCAGCATTTT. Translated: CASTPLFSNGPLSNQPQHF.

Only a few counts were recorded for this clonotype. The chain joins TRBV6-2 or TRBV6-3 to TRBJ1-1; D is unresolved. The germline V and J ends were trimmed by 2 bases and 4 bases, with 8 bases remaining between them. Germline CDR1 MNHEY, CDR2 SVGEGT. The CDR3 is 13 amino acids. CDR3 loop: CASSYVQITEAFF. CDR3 coding DNA: TGTGCCAGCAGTTACGTCCAGATCACTGAAGCTTTCTTT.

This clonotype was recorded at least ten times. This rearrangement joins TRBV6-1 to TRBJ2-3; D possibly corresponds to TRBD1 (6 bases). V lost 6 bases and J lost 3, with 10 bases in between. The CDR3 loop spans 13 amino acids. Germline V gene data show CDR1 as MNHNS and CDR2 as SASEGT. In DNA, the CDR3 is TGTGCCAGCAGGGCACAGGGAACAGATACGCAGTATTTT. It encodes CASRAQGTDTQYF.

A few counts support this clonotype. The chain recombines TRBV19 with TRBJ1-5; D uncertain. Germline CDR1 reads LNHDA; CDR2 reads SQIVND (reference sequence). The CDR3 is made up of 15 amino acids. V lost 3 bases, J lost 1 base, and 10 bases lay in between. The CDR3 sequence: CASSMNSLSNQPQHF. The CDR3 nucleotides are TGTGCCAGTAGTATGAACAGCCTGAGCAATCAGCCCCAGCATTTT.

The V call is TRBV10-3, the J call TRBJ1-3, with a tentative D call TRBD1 (5 bases). V was cut by 6 bases and J by 2 bases, with 14 bases left in between. The germline V gene has CDR1 ENHRY and CDR2 SYGVKD. The CDR3 is made up of 15 amino acids. CDR3 protein: CAISPGLGPGNTIYF. The CDR3 bases are TGTGCCATCAGCCCAGGGTTGGGGCCTGGAAACACCATATATTTT.

The DNA for the CDR3 is TGTGCCAGCAGTTTCATGAGCGGGAGTCCCTCCTACGAGCAGTACTTC. It encodes CASSFMSGSPSYEQYF. V is TRBV2 and J is TRBJ2-7, with 8 bases identical to TRBD2. Germline CDR1 reads SNHLY; CDR2 reads FYNNEI. This CDR3 is built from 16 residues. With 5 bases clipped from V and 0 bases from J, the junction kept 9 bases outside the gene matches.

The rearrangement joins TRBV6-2 or TRBV6-3 to TRBJ2-1; no definite D call. V lost 3 bases to trimming and J lost 9 bases, with 6 bases between them. The CDR3 contains 11 residues. Germline V gene sequence: CDR1 MNHEY, CDR2 SVGEGT. CDR3 in DNA: TGTGCCAGCAGTTATGTGGGTGAGCAGTTCTTC. Translating gives CASSYVGEQFF.

This clonotype has a count of ten or more. The V and J genes are TRBV11-2 and TRBJ2-5, with 12 bases fitting TRBD2. Per the germline V gene, CDR1 is SGHAT and CDR2 is FQNNGV. The CDR3 is 16 residues long. The J segment lost 2 bases and the V segment lost 3 bases, leaving 4 bases of the junction unmatched. In DNA form, the CDR3 reads TGTGCCAGCAGCTTTCGACTAGCGGGGGAACAAGAGACCCAGTACTTC. Its translation: CASSFRLAGEQETQYF.